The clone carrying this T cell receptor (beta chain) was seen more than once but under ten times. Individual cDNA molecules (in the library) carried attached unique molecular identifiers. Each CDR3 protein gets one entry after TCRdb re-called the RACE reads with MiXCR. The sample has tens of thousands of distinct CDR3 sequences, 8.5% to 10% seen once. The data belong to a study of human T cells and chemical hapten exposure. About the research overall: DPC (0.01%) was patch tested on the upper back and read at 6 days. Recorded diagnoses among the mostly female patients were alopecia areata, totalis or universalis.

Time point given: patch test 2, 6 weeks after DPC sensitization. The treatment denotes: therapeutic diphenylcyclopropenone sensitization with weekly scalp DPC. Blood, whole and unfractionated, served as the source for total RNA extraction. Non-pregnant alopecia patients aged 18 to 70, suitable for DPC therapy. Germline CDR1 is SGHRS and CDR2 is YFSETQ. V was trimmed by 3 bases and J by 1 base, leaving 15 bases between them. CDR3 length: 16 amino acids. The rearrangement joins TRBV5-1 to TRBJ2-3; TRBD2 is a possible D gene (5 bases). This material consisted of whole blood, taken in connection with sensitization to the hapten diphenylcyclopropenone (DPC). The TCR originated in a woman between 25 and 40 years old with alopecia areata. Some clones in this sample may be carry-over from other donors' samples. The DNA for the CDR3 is TGCGCCAGCAGCTCCACTTGGGAGTTCGGCACAGATACGCAGTATTTT. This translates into CASSSTWEFGTDTQYF. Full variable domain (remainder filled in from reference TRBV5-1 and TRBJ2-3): KAGVTQTPRYLIKTRGQQVTLSCSPISGHRSVSWYQQTPGQGLQFLFEYFSETQRNKGNFPGRFSGRQFSNSRSEMNVSTLELGDSALYLCASSSTWEFGTDTQYFGPGTRLTVL.